The 22 T cell receptor beta chains given below trace back to one sample, sequenced in a study of shared clonotypes between healthy human individuals. Positively selected for CCR7, the CD45RO-negative cells used as naive CD8 cells excluded terminally differentiated effector memory CD45RA+ cells. Profiling relied on immunoSEQ multiplex PCR, and the TCRdb table lists in-frame clones only, not all of them. Of approximately 600,000 clones in the sample, approximately 95% were seen once. What was sequenced was naive CD8+ T cells sorted from blood. Source of these receptors: a woman aged 25 to 39 in good health.

This chain joins TRBV15 and TRBJ2-5, with D unclear. The CDR3 has 18 amino acids. Germline loops: CDR1 LNHNV, CDR2 YYDKDF (reference sequence). Trimming shortened V by 0 bases and J by 0 bases, and 17 bases separated the two germline ends. This CDR3 reads CATSRDPLDAANQETQYF. Here the CDR3 DNA reads TGTGCCACCAGCAGAGACCCCCTAGACGCGGCAAACCAAGAGACCCAGTACTTC.

The chain combines TRBV11-1 with TRBJ2-7, with D unclear. The V and J ends lost 3 bases and 1 base respectively, with 13 bases between them. The CDR3 consists of 15 residues. Germline assignment: CDR1 SGHAT and CDR2 FQDESV (reference sequence). CDR3 in amino acids: CASSLDVGFSYEQYF. The CDR3 region has the DNA TGTGCCAGCAGCTTGGACGTCGGTTTTTCCTACGAGCAGTACTTC.

The gene calls are TRBV28 and TRBJ1-6; D is unresolved. Trimming removed 6 bases at V and 8 bases at J, with 14 bases between. From germline, CDR1 is MDHEN and CDR2 SYDVKM. The CDR3 is 14 amino acids. CDR3 nucleotides: TGTGCCAGCAGACCTCGAGGGTTTCATTCACCCCTCCACTTT. Translated, it gives CASRPRGFHSPLHF. Complete variable domain (other parts from reference TRBV28 and TRBJ1-6): DVKVTQSSRYLVKRTGEKVFLECVQDMDHENMFWYRQDPGLGLRLIYFSYDVKMKEKGDIPEGYSVSREKKERFSLILESASTNQTSMYLCASRPRGFHSPLHFGNGTRLTVT.

The gene calls are TRBV5-6 and TRBJ2-2; TRBD2 agrees at 12 bases. There are 16 residues in the CDR3. Germline CDR1 and CDR2: SGHDT and YYEEEE. The trim removed 3 bases at V and 5 bases at J, leaving 5 bases unmatched. The CDR3 is CASSWYGTSGTGELFF. The CDR3 DNA reads as TGTGCCAGCAGCTGGTACGGGACTAGCGGGACCGGGGAGCTGTTTTTT.

This clone came up once. The chain combines TRBV7-8 with TRBJ2-1, with D tentatively TRBD1 (6 bases). CDR1 is SGHVS, CDR2 FQNEAQ, per germline. This CDR3 comprises 12 residues. The V end was cut by 6 bases, the J end by 8 bases, with 11 bases between. DNA for the CDR3: TGTGCCAGCAGATTGGGACATCATGAGCAGTTCTTC. Its translation is CASRLGHHEQFF. Looking up the rest from reference TRBV7-8 and TRBJ2-1 gives the full variable domain: GAGVSQSPRYKVAKRGQDVALRCDPISGHVSLFWYQQALGQGPEFLTYFQNEAQLDKSGLPSDRFFAERPEGSVSTLKIQRTQQEDSAVYLCASRLGHHEQFFGPGTRLTVL.

In this sample, this clone turned up once. CDR3: CASSSWTKTYEQYF. Written as DNA, the CDR3 is TGTGCCAGCAGCTCTTGGACTAAAACCTACGAGCAGTACTTC. The chain employs TRBV5-4 and TRBJ2-7; D is possibly TRBD2 (6 bases). With 3 bases removed from V and 2 bases from J, the gap between germline ends came to 12 bases. Germline loops: CDR1 SGHNT, CDR2 YYREEE (reference sequence). The CDR3 has 14 amino acids.

The chain recombines TRBV30 with TRBJ2-3; D is unclear. The germline V gene encodes CDR1 GTSNPN and CDR2 SVGIG (reference sequence). This CDR3 is 13 amino acids long. Trimming took 5 bases from V and 2 from J, leaving 11 bases between them. The CDR3 DNA reads TGTGCCTGGTCCCTTATATTCACAGATACGCAGTATTTT. Protein: CAWSLIFTDTQYF. The variable domain in full, completed from reference TRBV30 and TRBJ2-3, reads SQTIHQWPATLVQPVGSPLSLECTVEGTSNPNLYWYRQAAGRGLQLLFYSVGIGQISSEVPQNLSASRPQDRQFILSSKKLLLSDSGFYLCAWSLIFTDTQYFGPGTRLTVL.

This chain connects TRBV13 to TRBJ2-5; 7 nucleotides align to TRBD2. Losses at the gene ends were 0 bases for V and 3 bases for J; bases not matched to a gene: 7. Per the germline V gene, CDR1 is PRHDT and CDR2 is FYEKMQ (reference sequence). The CDR3 consists of 16 residues. DNA for the CDR3: TGTGCCAGCAGCTTAGGACGGCGGGGGAGGGAAGAGACCCAGTACTTC. Translating it yields CASSLGRRGREETQYF. Together with reference TRBV13 and TRBJ2-5, the CDR3 gives the full variable domain: AAGVIQSPRHLIKEKRETATLKCYPIPRHDTVYWYQQGPGQDPQFLISFYEKMQSDKGSIPDRFSAQQFSDYHSELNMSSLELGDSALYFCASSLGRRGREETQYFGPGTRLLVL.

This clone occurred once. V and J are TRBV7-9 and TRBJ1-2, with D perhaps matching TRBD1 (6 bases). Deletions cut 5 bases from V and 0 bases from J, with 13 bases between. CDR3 length: 15 residues. CDR1 is SEHNR, CDR2 FQNEAQ, per germline (reference sequence). The DNA of the CDR3 is TGTGCCAGCAGCCCAGCCGGGACACCTAACTATGGCTACACCTTC. Amino acids: CASSPAGTPNYGYTF.

This clone came up once. The rearrangement uses TRBV14 and TRBJ2-3; the match to TRBD2 covers 10 bases. After removal of 3 bases from V and 5 bases from J, the junction contained 8 bases not matched to a gene. The CDR3 is made up of 16 amino acids. In germline, CDR1 is SGHDN, CDR2 FVKESK. CDR3 DNA sequence: TGTGCCAGCAGCCACGGACTAGCGGTACGAGGAGATACGCAGTATTTT. Residues: CASSHGLAVRGDTQYF.

The gene calls are TRBV4-1 and TRBJ2-1; D unclear. Germline V CDR1 and CDR2: MGHRA, YSYEKL. This CDR3 is 13 amino acids long. Trimming took 4 bases from V and 6 from J, leaving 10 bases between them. The CDR3, as DNA: TGCGCCAGCAGCCCAAGGGTGAGCAATGAGCAGTTCTTC. Encoded protein: CASSPRVSNEQFF.

In this sample, this clone turned up once. The V and J genes are TRBV28 and TRBJ2-6; D is perhaps TRBD1 (6 bases). Germline V gene sequence: CDR1 MDHEN, CDR2 SYDVKM. V was clipped by 5 bases and J by 0 bases, with 14 bases between them. The CDR3 length is 17 residues. The DNA of the CDR3 is TGTGCCAGCAGTCCTAAGACAGGACTCTCTGGGGCCAACGTCCTGACTTTC. Protein sequence: CASSPKTGLSGANVLTF.

The rearrangement links TRBV5-4 to TRBJ2-7, with a possible D match to TRBD2 (6 bases). Trimming cost V 0 bases and J 0 bases, with 7 bases left between them. CDR1 and CDR2 from the germline V gene are SGHNT and YYREEE (reference sequence). The CDR3 extends over 14 amino acids. The CDR3: CASSLAGSSYEQYF. In DNA, the CDR3 is TGTGCCAGCAGCTTGGCCGGGAGCTCCTACGAGCAGTACTTC.

This clone was picked up one time. The chain has TRBV6-5 and TRBJ2-5; D call uncertain. V lost 2 bases and J lost 5, with 6 bases in between. The CDR3 spans 12 residues. CDR1 MNHEY and CDR2 SVGAGI come from the germline V gene. In DNA, the CDR3 is TGTGCCAGCAGTTACCCGGGCGAGACCCAGTACTTC. This sequence encodes CASSYPGETQYF.

In regard to this clone: This sample includes further DNA sequences coding for the same CDR3. The chain joins TRBV30 to TRBJ2-3, with D unclear. V was clipped by 0 bases and J by 1 base, with 2 bases between them. The CDR3 is 12 amino acids. Germline lookup yields CDR1 GTSNPN and CDR2 SVGIG (reference sequence). The CDR3 sequence is CAWSVGTDTQYF. CDR3 nucleotide sequence: TGTGCCTGGAGTGTGGGCACAGATACGCAGTATTTT.

The V gene is TRBV28, the J gene TRBJ1-5; D is possibly TRBD1 (5 bases). Germline CDR1 and CDR2: MDHEN and SYDVKM. Trimming shortened V by 5 bases and J by 1 base, and 18 bases separated the two germline ends. The CDR3 sequence is 17 residues long. CDR3 amino acids: CASSPFRGAPSNQPQHF. The CDR3 coding sequence is TGTGCCAGCAGTCCCTTCCGAGGGGCCCCGAGCAATCAGCCCCAGCATTTT.

This rearrangement joins TRBV30 to TRBJ2-7; D is possibly TRBD1 (6 bases). Trimming removed 3 bases at V and 4 bases at J, with 10 bases between. Germline V gene data show CDR1 as GTSNPN and CDR2 as SVGIG (reference sequence). The CDR3 runs 12 residues. CDR3 sequence reads: CAWRTGWYEQYF. The CDR3 coding sequence is TGTGCCTGGAGGACAGGTTGGTACGAGCAGTACTTC.

In its sample, this clone was seen once. The chain combines TRBV27 with TRBJ2-7; 7 bases match TRBD1. The trim removed 6 bases at V and 2 bases at J, leaving 10 bases unmatched. This CDR3 contains 15 residues. From germline, CDR1 is MNHEY and CDR2 SMNVEV (reference sequence). In DNA, the CDR3 is TGTGCCAGCAGCCCCTCCTACAGGGGCCCCTACGAGCAGTACTTC. This codes for CASSPSYRGPYEQYF.

J is TRBJ2-6 and V is TRBV7-6; no clear D. Trimming shortened V by 5 bases and J by 0 bases, and 14 bases separated the two germline ends. The CDR3 loop spans 17 amino acids. Per germline, CDR1 SGHVS and CDR2 FNYEAQ. CDR3 sequence (DNA): TGTGCCAGCAGCCAGGCAGAGTTAGGCTCTGGGGCCAACGTCCTGACTTTC. This encodes CASSQAELGSGANVLTF.

V is TRBV7-9 and J is TRBJ2-4; tentative D call: TRBD1 (6 bases). Per the germline V gene, CDR1 is SEHNR and CDR2 is FQNEAQ (reference sequence). The V end was cut by 4 bases, the J end by 7 bases, with 17 bases between. The CDR3 sequence is 15 residues long. Here the CDR3 reads CASSSRDTGDNIQYF. In nucleotides, the CDR3 is TGTGCCAGCAGCTCCCGGGACACCGGAGACAACATTCAGTACTTC.

This chain links TRBV6-5 with TRBJ1-2; tentative D call: TRBD1 (5 bases). The CDR3 extends over 15 amino acids. The V end lost 7 bases, the J end lost 2 bases, and 17 bases lay between the germline ends. From germline, CDR1 is MNHEY and CDR2 SVGAGI. This CDR3 is CASTTTTGTNYGYTF. DNA of the CDR3: TGTGCCAGCACTACGACAACCGGGACCAACTATGGCTACACCTTC.

The rearrangement joins TRBV14 to TRBJ2-2; no reliable D call. The V gene's germline CDR1 is SGHDN and CDR2 FVKESK. This CDR3 has 15 residues. The V gene lost 0 bases and the J gene lost 0 bases, with 5 bases spanning the gap. The chain's CDR3 is CASSQDSSNTGELFF. In DNA, the CDR3 is TGTGCCAGCAGCCAAGACAGCTCGAACACCGGGGAGCTGTTTTTT. The full variable domain, its missing parts supplied by reference TRBV14 and TRBJ2-2, is EAGVTQFPSHSVIEKGQTVTLRCDPISGHDNLYWYRRVMGKEIKFLLHFVKESKQDESGMPNNRFLAERTGGTYSTLKVQPAELEDSGVYFCASSQDSSNTGELFFGEGSRLTVL.